Here is one TCR beta chain with its context. Its specificity is unknown. The CDR3 is 16 residues long. V was pared by 0 bases and J by 0 bases, with 10 bases between. CDR1 is SGHDT, CDR2 YYEEEE, per germline. The entry originates in a study of shared clonotypes between healthy human individuals. Overall study: Per-donor plates numbered three CD4 naive, three CD4 memory, two CD8 naive and one CD8 memory.

Every subset had its genomic DNA shared out evenly among several immunoSEQ plates. TCRdb's table, derived via immunoSEQ multiplex PCR, lists solely in-frame clones and lacks some. This sample carries a few million clones, approximately 94% of them seen once, and the ten largest clones take roughly 0.13%. Into CD45RA+ naive and CD45RA-negative memory subsets, the CD4+ cells were split. Study findings and constraints: The expectation was that sequencing depth would affect clonotype sharing among donors.

This chain links TRBV5-6 with TRBJ2-1, with D tentatively TRBD1 (6 bases). The TCR originated in a man aged 18-30 years in good health. The sequenced material came from naive CD4+ T cells sorted from blood. Subset: CD45RA+ positively selected. CDR3: CASSLEGHFSYNEQFF. CDR3 nucleotides: TGTGCCAGCAGCTTGGAGGGACACTTCTCCTACAATGAGCAGTTCTTC.